The following is a T cell receptor beta chain sequence with its context. Its antigen is as yet unknown. This CDR3 contains 16 residues. V dropped 6 bases and J dropped 3 bases, with 17 bases sitting between them. The sample originates from a study of identical twins. Study conclusions and caveats: Models underestimated out-of-frame TCR alpha sharing in monozygotic twins. Cord blood beta clonotypes present at high abundance carried fewer insertions; no such pattern appeared in memory repertoires. Out-of-frame alpha sequences common to twins exhibited an excess of low generation probability.

cDNA carried unique molecular identifiers, and a universal primer site was added by template switching. TCRdb fed the 5' RACE reads into MiXCR, producing one record per CDR3 protein. This sample yields about 390,000 distinct CDR3 sequences, of which roughly 10% are seen a single time; over 7% belongs to the top ten. The rearrangement links TRBV12-3 or TRBV12-4 to TRBJ1-4, with a possible D match to TRBD1 (6 bases). This TCR came from a woman aged 50 to 60 in good health. Sequencing was carried out using naive T cells sorted from blood. CDR3: CASSPGQGVPNEKLFF. The CDR3 nucleotides are TGTGCCAGCAGCCCGGGACAAGGTGTACCTAATGAAAAACTGTTTTTT.